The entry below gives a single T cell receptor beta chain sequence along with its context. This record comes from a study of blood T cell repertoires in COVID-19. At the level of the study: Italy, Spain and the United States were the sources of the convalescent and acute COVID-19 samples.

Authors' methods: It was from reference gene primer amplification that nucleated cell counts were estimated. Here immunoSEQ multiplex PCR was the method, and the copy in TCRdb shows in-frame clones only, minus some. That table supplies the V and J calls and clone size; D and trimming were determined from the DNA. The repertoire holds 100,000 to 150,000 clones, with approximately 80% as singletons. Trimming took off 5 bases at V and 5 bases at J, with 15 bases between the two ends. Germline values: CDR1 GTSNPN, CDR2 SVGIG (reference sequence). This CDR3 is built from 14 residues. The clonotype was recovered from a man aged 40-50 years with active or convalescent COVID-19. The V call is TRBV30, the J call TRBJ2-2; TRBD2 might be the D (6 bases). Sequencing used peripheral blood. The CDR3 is CAWSSGVGTGELFF. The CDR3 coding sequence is TGTGCCTGGTCATCGGGGGTAGGGACCGGGGAGCTGTTTTTT.